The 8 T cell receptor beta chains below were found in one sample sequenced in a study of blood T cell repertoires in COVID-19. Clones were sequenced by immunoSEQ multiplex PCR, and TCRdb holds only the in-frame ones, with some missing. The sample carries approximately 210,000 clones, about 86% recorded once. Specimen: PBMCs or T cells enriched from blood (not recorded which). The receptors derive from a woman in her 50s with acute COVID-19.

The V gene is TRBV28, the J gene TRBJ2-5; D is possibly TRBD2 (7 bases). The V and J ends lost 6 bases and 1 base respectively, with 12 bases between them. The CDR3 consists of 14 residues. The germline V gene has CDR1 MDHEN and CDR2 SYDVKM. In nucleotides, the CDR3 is TGTGCCAGCAGCCGGGGGGACATCCAAGAGACCCAGTACTTC. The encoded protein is CASSRGDIQETQYF.

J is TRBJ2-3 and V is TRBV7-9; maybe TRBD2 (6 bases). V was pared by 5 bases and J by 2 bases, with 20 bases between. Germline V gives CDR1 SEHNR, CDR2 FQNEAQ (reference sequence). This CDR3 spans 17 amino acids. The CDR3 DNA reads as TGTGCCAGCAGCCCTACCGAGGACTACCCTAACACAGATACGCAGTATTTT. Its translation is CASSPTEDYPNTDTQYF.

The CDR3 region has the DNA TGTGCCACCAGTGATCCGTCGACAGGGGCTGGGGCCAACGTCCTGACTTTC. This sequence encodes CATSDPSTGAGANVLTF. The chain joins TRBV24-1 to TRBJ2-6, with 8 bases aligning to TRBD1. The CDR3 is made up of 17 amino acids. Unmatched junction bases numbered 5, after V lost 3 bases and J lost 2 bases. Germline V gene data show CDR1 as KGHDR and CDR2 as SFDVKD.

The chain's CDR3 is CASSGLGVAGKYNEQFF. The CDR3 DNA sequence: TGTGCCAGCAGCGGCCTAGGGGTAGCGGGGAAATACAATGAGCAGTTCTTC. This sequence joins TRBV7-9 and TRBJ2-1; 8 positions match TRBD2. Germline V gene lookup returns CDR1 SEHNR and CDR2 FQNEAQ (reference sequence). J lost 4 bases, V lost 5 bases, and 13 bases had no gene match. The CDR3 extends over 17 amino acids.

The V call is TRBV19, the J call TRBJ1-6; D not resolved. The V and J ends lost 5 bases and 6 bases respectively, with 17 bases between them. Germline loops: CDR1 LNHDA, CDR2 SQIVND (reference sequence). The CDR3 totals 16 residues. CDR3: CASSLPTNAVNSPLHF. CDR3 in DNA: TGTGCCAGTAGTCTTCCGACCAACGCGGTTAATTCACCCCTCCACTTT.

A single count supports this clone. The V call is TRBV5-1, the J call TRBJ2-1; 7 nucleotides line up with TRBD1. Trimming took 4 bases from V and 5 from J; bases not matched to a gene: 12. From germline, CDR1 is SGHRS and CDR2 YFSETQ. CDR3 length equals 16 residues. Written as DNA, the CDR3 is TGCGCCAGCAGCCCTTCAAAGCAAGGGGGCAACAATGAGCAGTTCTTC. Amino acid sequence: CASSPSKQGGNNEQFF.

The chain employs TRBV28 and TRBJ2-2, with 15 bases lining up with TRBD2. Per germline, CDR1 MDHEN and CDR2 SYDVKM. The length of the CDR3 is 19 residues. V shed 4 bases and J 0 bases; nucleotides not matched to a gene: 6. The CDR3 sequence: CASSSWGLAGGSNTGELFF. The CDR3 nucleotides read TGTGCCAGCAGTTCCTGGGGACTAGCGGGAGGTTCGAACACCGGGGAGCTGTTTTTT.

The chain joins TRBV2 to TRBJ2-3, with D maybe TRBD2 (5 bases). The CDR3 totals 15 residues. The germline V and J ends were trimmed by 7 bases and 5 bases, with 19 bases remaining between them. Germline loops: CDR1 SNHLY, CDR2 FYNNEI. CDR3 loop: CASTTPAGDGDTQYF. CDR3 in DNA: TGTGCCAGCACCACCCCCGCCGGGGATGGAGATACGCAGTATTTT.